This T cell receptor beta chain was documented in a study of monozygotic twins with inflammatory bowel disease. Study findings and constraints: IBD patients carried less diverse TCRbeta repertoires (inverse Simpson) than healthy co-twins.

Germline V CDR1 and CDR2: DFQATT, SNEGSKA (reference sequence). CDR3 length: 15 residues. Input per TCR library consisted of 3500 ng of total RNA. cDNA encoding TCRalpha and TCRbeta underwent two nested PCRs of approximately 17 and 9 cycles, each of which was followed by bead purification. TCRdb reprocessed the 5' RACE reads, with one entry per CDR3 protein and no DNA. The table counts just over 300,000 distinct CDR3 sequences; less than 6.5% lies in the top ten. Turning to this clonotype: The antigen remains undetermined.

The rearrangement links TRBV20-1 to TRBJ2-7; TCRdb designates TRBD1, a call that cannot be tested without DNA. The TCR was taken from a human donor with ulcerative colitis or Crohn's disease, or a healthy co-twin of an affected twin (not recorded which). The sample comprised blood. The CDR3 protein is CSARVFGQGSYEQYF.